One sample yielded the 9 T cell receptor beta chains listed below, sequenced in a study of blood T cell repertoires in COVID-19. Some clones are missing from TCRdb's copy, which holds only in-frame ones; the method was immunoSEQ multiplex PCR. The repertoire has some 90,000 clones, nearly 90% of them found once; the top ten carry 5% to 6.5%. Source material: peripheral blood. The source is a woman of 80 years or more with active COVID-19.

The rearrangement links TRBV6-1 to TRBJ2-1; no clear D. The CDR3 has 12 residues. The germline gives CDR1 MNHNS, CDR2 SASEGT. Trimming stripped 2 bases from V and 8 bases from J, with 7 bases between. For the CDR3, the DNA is TGTGCCAGCAGTGAATACGGTGATGAGCAGTTCTTC. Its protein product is CASSEYGDEQFF.

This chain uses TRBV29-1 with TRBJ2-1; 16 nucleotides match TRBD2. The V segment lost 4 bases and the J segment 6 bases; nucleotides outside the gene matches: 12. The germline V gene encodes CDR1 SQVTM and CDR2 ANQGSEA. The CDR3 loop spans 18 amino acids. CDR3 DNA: TGCAGCGTTGTGGGGACTAGCGGGGGGGCCCTTTACGGCAATGAGCAGTTCTTC. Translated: CSVVGTSGGALYGNEQFF.

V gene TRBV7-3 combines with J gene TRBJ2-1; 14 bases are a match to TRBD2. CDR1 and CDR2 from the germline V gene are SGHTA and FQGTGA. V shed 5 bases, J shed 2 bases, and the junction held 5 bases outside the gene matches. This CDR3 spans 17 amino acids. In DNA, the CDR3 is TGTGCCAGCAGCCCCGGACTAGCGGGGGGTACCTACAATGAGCAGTTCTTC. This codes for CASSPGLAGGTYNEQFF.

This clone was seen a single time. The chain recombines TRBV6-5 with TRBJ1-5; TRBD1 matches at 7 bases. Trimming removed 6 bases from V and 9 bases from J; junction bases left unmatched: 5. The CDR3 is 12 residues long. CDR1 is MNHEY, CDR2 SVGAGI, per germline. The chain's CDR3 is CASRRPGGPQHF. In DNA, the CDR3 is TGTGCCAGCAGAAGACCAGGGGGGCCCCAGCATTTT.

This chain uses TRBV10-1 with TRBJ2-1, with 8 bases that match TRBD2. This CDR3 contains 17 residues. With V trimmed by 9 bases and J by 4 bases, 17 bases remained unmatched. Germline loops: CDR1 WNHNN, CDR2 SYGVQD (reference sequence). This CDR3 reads CARVISGSSAAYNEQFF. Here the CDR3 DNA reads TGCGCCAGGGTTATAAGCGGGAGCTCGGCGGCTTACAATGAGCAGTTCTTC.

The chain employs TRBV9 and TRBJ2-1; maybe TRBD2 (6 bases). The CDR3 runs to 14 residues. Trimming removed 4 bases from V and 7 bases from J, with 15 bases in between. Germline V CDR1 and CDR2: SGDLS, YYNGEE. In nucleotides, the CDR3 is TGTGCCAGCAGCCCCTCGGACTATTTGAATGAGCAGTTCTTC. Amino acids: CASSPSDYLNEQFF.

DNA of the CDR3: TGCACCAGCAGCCAGTTCCGAACGGCTAGTAAATCGTACGAGCAGTACTTC. Protein: CTSSQFRTASKSYEQYF. The chain links TRBV1 to TRBJ2-7; TRBD2 reflects the table's D call only, with no check against the DNA. TRBV1 is marked as a pseudogene. The CDR3 loop spans 17 amino acids.

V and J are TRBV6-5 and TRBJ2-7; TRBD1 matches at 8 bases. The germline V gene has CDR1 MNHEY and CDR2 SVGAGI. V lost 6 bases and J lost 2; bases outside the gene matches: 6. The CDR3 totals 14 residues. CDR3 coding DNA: TGTGCCAGCAGAGGACAGGGTACTGCCTACGAGCAGTACTTC. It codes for CASRGQGTAYEQYF.

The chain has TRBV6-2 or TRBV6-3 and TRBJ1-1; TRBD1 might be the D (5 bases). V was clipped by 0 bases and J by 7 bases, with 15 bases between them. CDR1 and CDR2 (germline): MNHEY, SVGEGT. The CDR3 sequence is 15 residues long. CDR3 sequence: CASSYSSSGIGEAFF. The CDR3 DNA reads TGTGCCAGCAGTTACTCGAGTTCAGGGATAGGTGAAGCTTTCTTT.